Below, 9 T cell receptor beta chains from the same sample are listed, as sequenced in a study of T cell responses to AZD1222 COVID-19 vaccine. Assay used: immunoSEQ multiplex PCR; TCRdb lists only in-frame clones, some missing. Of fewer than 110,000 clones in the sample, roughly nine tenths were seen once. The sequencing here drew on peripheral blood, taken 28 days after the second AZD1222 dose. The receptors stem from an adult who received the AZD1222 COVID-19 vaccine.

DNA for the CDR3: TGTGCCATCAGTGAGTCCCGGGACAGGGCGGGAAGAACTGAAGCTTTCTTT. Protein sequence: CAISESRDRAGRTEAFF. The rearrangement uses TRBV10-3 and TRBJ1-1; 9 bases are a match to TRBD1. The junction had 10 bases not matched to a gene; V was cut back by 0 bases and J by 5 bases. CDR1 is ENHRY and CDR2 is SYGVKD in the germline V gene. This CDR3 region has 17 residues.

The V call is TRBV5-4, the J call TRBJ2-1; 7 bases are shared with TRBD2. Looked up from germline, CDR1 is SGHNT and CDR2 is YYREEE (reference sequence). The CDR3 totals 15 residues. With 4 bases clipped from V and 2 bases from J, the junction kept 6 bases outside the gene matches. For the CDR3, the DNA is TGTGCCAGCAGCCAGCCCGCGGGGGCCTACAATGAGCAGTTCTTC. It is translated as CASSQPAGAYNEQFF.

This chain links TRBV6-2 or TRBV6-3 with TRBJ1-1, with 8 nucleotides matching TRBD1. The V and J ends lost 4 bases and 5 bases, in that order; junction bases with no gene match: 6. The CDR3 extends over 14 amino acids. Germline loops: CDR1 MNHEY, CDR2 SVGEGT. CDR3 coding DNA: TGTGCCAGCAGTTTCGGACAGGGATCAACTGAAGCTTTCTTT. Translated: CASSFGQGSTEAFF.

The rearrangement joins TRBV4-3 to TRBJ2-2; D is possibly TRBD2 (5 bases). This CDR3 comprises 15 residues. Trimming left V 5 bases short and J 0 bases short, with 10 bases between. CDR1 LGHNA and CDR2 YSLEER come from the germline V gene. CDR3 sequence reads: CASSGEGANTGELFF. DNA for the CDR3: TGCGCCAGCAGCGGAGAGGGCGCGAACACCGGGGAGCTGTTTTTT.

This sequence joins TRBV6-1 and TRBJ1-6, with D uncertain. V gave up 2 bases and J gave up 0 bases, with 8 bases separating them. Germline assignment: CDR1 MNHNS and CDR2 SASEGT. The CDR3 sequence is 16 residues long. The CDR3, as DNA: TGTGCCAGCAGTGAACTCGCGGACTCCTATAATTCACCCCTCCACTTT. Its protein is CASSELADSYNSPLHF.

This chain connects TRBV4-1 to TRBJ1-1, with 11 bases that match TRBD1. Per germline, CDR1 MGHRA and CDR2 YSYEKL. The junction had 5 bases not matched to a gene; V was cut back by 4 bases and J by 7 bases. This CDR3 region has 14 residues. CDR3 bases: TGCGCCAGCAGCCTAGGACAGGGGGCTATTGAAGCTTTCTTT. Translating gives CASSLGQGAIEAFF.

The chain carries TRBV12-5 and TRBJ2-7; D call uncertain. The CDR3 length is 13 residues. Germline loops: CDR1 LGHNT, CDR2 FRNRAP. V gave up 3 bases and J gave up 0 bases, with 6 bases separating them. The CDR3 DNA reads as TGTGCTAGTGGTTTTATGGCCTCCTACGAGCAGTACTTC. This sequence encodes CASGFMASYEQYF.

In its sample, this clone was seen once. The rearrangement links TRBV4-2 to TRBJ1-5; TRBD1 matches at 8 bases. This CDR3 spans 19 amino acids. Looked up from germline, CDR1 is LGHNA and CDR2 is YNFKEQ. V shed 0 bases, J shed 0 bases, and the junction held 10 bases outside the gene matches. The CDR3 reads CASSQDIGTGRFSNQPQHF. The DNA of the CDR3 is TGTGCCAGCAGCCAAGATATTGGGACAGGACGATTTAGCAATCAGCCCCAGCATTTT.

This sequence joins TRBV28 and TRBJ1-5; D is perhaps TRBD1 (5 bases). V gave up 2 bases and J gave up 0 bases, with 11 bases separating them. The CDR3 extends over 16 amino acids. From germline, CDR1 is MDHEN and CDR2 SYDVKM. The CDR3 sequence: CASSLGGGDSNQPQHF. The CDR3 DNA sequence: TGTGCCAGCAGTTTAGGGGGAGGGGATAGCAATCAGCCCCAGCATTTT.